The sequence of this T cell receptor beta chain was determined in a study of OX40 agonist ivuxolimab in advanced cancers. The overall study: Patients treated during dose escalation were battling hepatocellular carcinoma, melanoma, renal cell or head and neck cancer. Three patients showed partial responses: one hepatocellular carcinoma and two cutaneous melanoma cases.

On this clone itself: Antigen unknown.

The CDR3 loop spans 14 amino acids. V lost 5 bases and J lost 4, with 14 bases in between. Germline CDR1 and CDR2: MNHNY and SVGAGI (reference sequence). Whole-study findings and limits: Relatively little clonal expansion, among the lowest observed, appeared in partial responders at 0.1-3.0 mg/kg. Also showing low normalized T-cell clonal expansion were some of the nonresponders.

Produced via immunoSEQ multiplex PCR; TCRdb's table is partial and in-frame only. The sample records roughly 49,000 clones, approximately 80% being singletons. The chain employs TRBV6-6 and TRBJ2-5, with unresolved D. This clonotype originated in an adult with an advanced solid tumor such as melanoma, head and neck, liver or kidney cancer. The material sequenced was CD4+ or CD8+ T cells sorted from blood, taken in a trial of the OX40 agonist ivuxolimab. The CDR3 here is CASSRSTPGETQYF. DNA for the CDR3: TGTGCCAGCAGTCGATCTACACCAGGAGAGACCCAGTACTTC.